This TCR beta chain originates from a study of siplizumab effects on memory and regulatory T cells. Whole-study results and caveats: With siplizumab, Treg-derived clones averaged roughly 62% of mappable alloreactive CD4+ clones, versus approximately 29% in controls. The diversity of naive T cells seemed greater than that of memory cells, and their alloresponse contribution seemed major.

As regards this clone: Its antigen remains unidentified.

Measured with immunoSEQ multiplex PCR; TCRdb has only the in-frame clones, and not every one. The sample contains 100,000 to 110,000 clones, 94% of which appear only once. Per the germline V gene, CDR1 is MNHEY and CDR2 is SMNVEV (reference sequence). The CDR3 covers 18 residues. J was trimmed by 0 bases and V by 0 bases; bases with no gene match: 2. The TCR originated in a human donor in good health. Source material: non-Treg CD4+ T cells sorted from blood. The J gene is TRBJ2-7, the V gene TRBV27; 16 bases are shared with TRBD2. CDR3 residues: CASSLSGLAGGSSYEQYF. The CDR3 coding sequence is TGTGCCAGCAGTTTATCGGGACTAGCGGGAGGGAGCTCCTACGAGCAGTACTTC.